The 8 T cell receptor beta chains presented below share a single source sample, sequenced in a study of blood T cell repertoires in COVID-19. TCRdb's table, derived via immunoSEQ multiplex PCR, lists solely in-frame clones and lacks some. The table lists about 200,000 clones, around 87% of them singletons. The sequenced material came from peripheral blood. The receptors derive from a man aged 55 to 69 with acute or convalescent COVID-19.

The chain links TRBV9 to TRBJ1-3; D is ambiguous. CDR3 length: 15 residues. In germline, CDR1 is SGDLS, CDR2 YYNGEE. The V end lost 0 bases, the J end lost 3 bases, and 10 bases lay between the germline ends. CDR3: CASSVDGTFGNTIYF. The DNA for the CDR3 is TGTGCCAGCAGCGTAGATGGCACATTTGGAAACACCATATATTTT.

The chain uses TRBV2 and TRBJ1-1, with 8 nucleotides matching TRBD1. The CDR3 is 14 residues long. The germline V gene encodes CDR1 SNHLY and CDR2 FYNNEI. V shed 7 bases and J 1 base; nucleotides not matched to a gene: 5. CDR3 sequence: CASNFGTGNTEAFF. CDR3 DNA: TGTGCCAGCAATTTTGGGACAGGGAACACTGAAGCTTTCTTT.

J is TRBJ1-3 and V is TRBV28, with 10 bases lining up with TRBD1. V gave up 7 bases and J gave up 4 bases; unmatched junction bases: 13. The CDR3 runs to 17 residues. Germline V gives CDR1 MDHEN, CDR2 SYDVKM. The CDR3 sequence is CASTEHTGTGVGNTIYF. The CDR3 nucleotides read TGTGCCAGCACGGAACATACCGGGACAGGGGTAGGAAACACCATATATTTT.

This clone was found once. J is TRBJ1-2 and V is TRBV6-5, with a possible D match to TRBD1 (6 bases). With 6 bases removed from V and 6 bases from J, the gap between germline ends came to 20 bases. Germline V gene data show CDR1 as MNHEY and CDR2 as SVGAGI. This CDR3 region has 15 residues. The CDR3 DNA reads as TGTGCCAGCAGATCCCCCCGGGACAATTACGATGGCTACACCTTC. Residues: CASRSPRDNYDGYTF.

CDR3 loop: CATSDPMSRDYGYTF. As DNA, the CDR3 is TGTGCCACCAGTGATCCCATGTCCAGGGACTATGGCTACACCTTC. The V call is TRBV24-1, the J call TRBJ1-2, with D perhaps TRBD1 (5 bases). This CDR3 is 15 amino acids long. CDR1 is KGHDR, CDR2 SFDVKD, per germline. Trimming took 3 bases from V and 3 from J, leaving 13 bases between them.

The V and J genes are TRBV13 and TRBJ2-5; no clear D. CDR3 length equals 16 residues. With 5 bases removed from V and 0 bases from J, the gap between germline ends came to 16 bases. Looked up from germline, CDR1 is PRHDT and CDR2 is FYEKMQ (reference sequence). Written as DNA, the CDR3 is TGTGCCAGCAGCCCCCCGGCTGGGCAAGACCAAGAGACCCAGTACTTC. It translates to CASSPPAGQDQETQYF.

This sequence joins TRBV27 and TRBJ2-3; 8 positions match TRBD1. CDR3 size: 15 residues. Trimming took 6 bases from V and 2 from J; bases not matched to a gene: 7. The germline CDR1 and CDR2 sequences are MNHEY and SMNVEV (reference sequence). The CDR3 is CASSRQGPATDTQYF. The CDR3 DNA sequence: TGTGCCAGCAGCCGACAGGGGCCGGCCACAGATACGCAGTATTTT.

V and J are TRBV4-2 and TRBJ2-5; the match to TRBD1 covers 10 bases. CDR3 length equals 15 residues. Germline V gene sequence: CDR1 LGHNA, CDR2 YNFKEQ. V was pared by 1 base and J by 10 bases, with 9 bases of the junction left unmatched. CDR3 bases: TGTGCCAGCAGCCAAGGACAGGGGGCCGTCGGGAGCCAGTACTTC. Translation gives CASSQGQGAVGSQYF.